This TCR beta chain was recorded in a study of cytomegalovirus exposure and HLA in healthy donors. The study's findings and limits: Analyses of presence and absence presupposed an approximately uniform sequencing depth across donors. Highly shared sequence variants in one cluster were likely a sequencing artifact.

A few counts support this clone. Its antigen is as yet unknown. Trimming at V came to 4 bases and at J to 4 bases, leaving 6 bases not matched to a gene. Germline V gene data show CDR1 as ENHRY and CDR2 as SYGVKD. The length of the CDR3 is 14 residues. The PCR used 60 Vbeta and 13 Jbeta primers. Only in-frame clones appear in the TCRdb table, and some are missing; sequencing was by immunoSEQ multiplex PCR. The sample includes some 150,000 clones, roughly 82% of them seen just once. The sequence derives from a man between 18 and 29 years old in good health and CMV-seropositive. The chain uses TRBV10-3 and TRBJ2-5, with TRBD1 matching 7 bases. Specimen: PBMCs. CDR3 nucleotide sequence: TGTGCCATCAGTGGGGGAAACAGGGGAGAGACCCAGTACTTC. Protein product: CAISGGNRGETQYF.